This is a list of T cell receptor beta chains from one sample in a study of identical twins. MiXCR, applied by TCRdb to the 5' RACE reads, yields one record per CDR3 protein. The table has about 470,000 distinct CDR3 sequences, roughly 26% seen once; the top ten hold roughly 3%. A further study also used this sample, focusing on T cells expressing NK-cell markers.

Sequencing was carried out using CD4+ T cells sorted from blood. The source of these receptors is a young woman in good health. The CDR3 runs from the conserved cysteine through the conserved F or W.

TRBV5-1,TRBJ1-1,CASSLRDTNTEAFF
TRBV2,TRBJ2-2,CASRELDTGELFF
TRBV20-1,TRBJ1-2,CSAPGTAYGYTF
TRBV20-1,TRBJ1-1,CSAFDRVTEAFF
TRBV5-1,TRBJ2-1,CASSLGLAVLSYNEQFF
TRBV2,TRBJ1-5,CASSAETANQPQHF
TRBV20-1,TRBJ1-3,CSARDRGLSGNTIYF
TRBV12-3/TRBV12-4,TRBJ2-3,CASRGDLAGGTDTQYF
TRBV7-2,TRBJ2-7,CASRTPGLISYEQYF
TRBV7-2,TRBJ2-7,CASSFRTGGSYEQYF
TRBV7-6,TRBJ2-7,CASSSPVRGGASYEQYF
TRBV10-1,TRBJ2-2,CASSEFPSGREWTGELFF
TRBV5-1,TRBJ2-7,CASSSRWTSGSGEQYF
TRBV5-1,TRBJ1-3,CASSLNTGTGNTIYF
TRBV11-2,TRBJ1-2,CASSSQFDYGYTF
TRBV19,TRBJ2-2,CASSILRTSITGELFF
TRBV7-9,TRBJ2-3,CASSPRAGGEADTQYF
TRBV7-9,TRBJ2-3,CASSLDGRETDTQYF
TRBV7-8,TRBJ2-7,CASSLGYYPAGYEQYF
TRBV12-3/TRBV12-4,TRBJ1-1,CASSLEGLRTEAFF
TRBV6-6,TRBJ2-5,CASGARQETQYF
TRBV20-1,TRBJ2-1,CSAYTSGRIYNEQFF